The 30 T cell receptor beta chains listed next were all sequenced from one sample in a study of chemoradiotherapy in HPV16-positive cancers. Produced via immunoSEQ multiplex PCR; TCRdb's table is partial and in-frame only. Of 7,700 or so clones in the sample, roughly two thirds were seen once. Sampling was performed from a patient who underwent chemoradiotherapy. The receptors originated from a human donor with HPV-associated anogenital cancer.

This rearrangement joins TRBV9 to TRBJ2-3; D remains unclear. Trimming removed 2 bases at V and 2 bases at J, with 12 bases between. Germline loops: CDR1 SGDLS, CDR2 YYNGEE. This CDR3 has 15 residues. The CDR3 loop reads CASSVGDVPTDTQYF. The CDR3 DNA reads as TGTGCCAGCAGCGTCGGAGATGTCCCCACAGATACGCAGTATTTT.

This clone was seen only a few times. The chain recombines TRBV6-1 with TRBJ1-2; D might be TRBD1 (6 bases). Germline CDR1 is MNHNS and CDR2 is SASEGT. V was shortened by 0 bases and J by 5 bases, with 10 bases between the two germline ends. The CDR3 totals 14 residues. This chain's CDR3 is CASSEAHREYGYTF. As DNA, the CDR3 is TGTGCCAGCAGTGAAGCCCACAGGGAGTATGGCTACACCTTC.

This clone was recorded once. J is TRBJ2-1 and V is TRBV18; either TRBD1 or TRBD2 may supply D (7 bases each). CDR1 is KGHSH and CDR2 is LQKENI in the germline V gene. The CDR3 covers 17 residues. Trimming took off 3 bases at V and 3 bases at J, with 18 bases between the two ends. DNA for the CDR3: TGTGCCAGCTCACCTCCAGGGGGGAGCGGGGACTACAATGAGCAGTTCTTC. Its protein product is CASSPPGGSGDYNEQFF.

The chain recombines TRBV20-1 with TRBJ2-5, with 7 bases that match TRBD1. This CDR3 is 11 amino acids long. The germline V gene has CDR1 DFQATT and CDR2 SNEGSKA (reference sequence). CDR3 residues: CGGQLQETQYF. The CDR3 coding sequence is TGCGGGGGACAGCTCCAAGAGACCCAGTACTTC.

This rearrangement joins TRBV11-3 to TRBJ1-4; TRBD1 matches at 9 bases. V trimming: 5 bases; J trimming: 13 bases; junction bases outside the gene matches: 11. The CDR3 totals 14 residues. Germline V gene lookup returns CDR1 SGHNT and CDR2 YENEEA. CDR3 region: CASSTPGQGRRLFF. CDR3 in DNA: TGTGCCAGCAGCACACCGGGACAGGGAAGGAGACTGTTTTTT.

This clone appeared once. CDR3 sequence: CASSQDGLGRGTEAFF. CDR3 coding DNA: TGCGCCAGCAGCCAAGATGGGTTGGGGCGAGGCACTGAAGCTTTCTTT. This chain uses TRBV4-3 with TRBJ1-1; a possible D gene is TRBD1 (5 bases). Looked up from germline, CDR1 is LGHNA and CDR2 is YSLEER. CDR3 length: 16 amino acids. V lost 0 bases, J lost 4 bases, and 15 bases lay in between.

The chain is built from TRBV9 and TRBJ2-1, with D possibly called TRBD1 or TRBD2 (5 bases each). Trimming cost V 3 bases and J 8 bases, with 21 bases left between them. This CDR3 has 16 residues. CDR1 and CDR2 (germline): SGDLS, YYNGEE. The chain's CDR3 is CASSANLGVIGDEQFF. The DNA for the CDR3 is TGTGCCAGCAGCGCGAATTTGGGGGTGATCGGGGATGAGCAGTTCTTC.

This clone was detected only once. CDR3 nucleotide sequence: TGTGCCAGCTCACCCCGGGACAGCCTCAATCAGCCCCAGCATTTT. It specifies CASSPRDSLNQPQHF. This rearrangement joins TRBV18 to TRBJ1-5; 7 bases align to TRBD1. CDR3 length: 15 residues. The germline gives CDR1 KGHSH, CDR2 LQKENI. The V and J ends lost 3 bases and 3 bases, in that order; junction bases with no gene match: 5.

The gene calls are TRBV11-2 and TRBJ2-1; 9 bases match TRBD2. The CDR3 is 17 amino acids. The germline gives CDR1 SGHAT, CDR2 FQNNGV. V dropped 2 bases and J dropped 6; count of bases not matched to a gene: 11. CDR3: CASSLLEGVAGVNEQFF. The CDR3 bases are TGTGCCAGCAGCTTATTGGAGGGGGTAGCGGGAGTCAATGAGCAGTTCTTC.

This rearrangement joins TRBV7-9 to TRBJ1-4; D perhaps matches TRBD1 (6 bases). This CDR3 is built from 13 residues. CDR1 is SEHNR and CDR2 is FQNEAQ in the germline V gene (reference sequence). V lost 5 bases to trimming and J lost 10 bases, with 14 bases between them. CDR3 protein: CASSAEGGVKLFF. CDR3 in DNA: TGTGCCAGCAGCGCTGAAGGGGGGGTAAAACTGTTTTTT.

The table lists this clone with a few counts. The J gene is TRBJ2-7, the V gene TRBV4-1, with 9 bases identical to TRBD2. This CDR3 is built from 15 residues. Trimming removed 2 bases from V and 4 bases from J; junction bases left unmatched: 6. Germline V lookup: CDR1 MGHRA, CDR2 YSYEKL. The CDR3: CASSQPSGRRYEQYF. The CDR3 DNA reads TGCGCCAGCAGCCAACCCAGCGGGAGGCGGTACGAGCAGTACTTC.

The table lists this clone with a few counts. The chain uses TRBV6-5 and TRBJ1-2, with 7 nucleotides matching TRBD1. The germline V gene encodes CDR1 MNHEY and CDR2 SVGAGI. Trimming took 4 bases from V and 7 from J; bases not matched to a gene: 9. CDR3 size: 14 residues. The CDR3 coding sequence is TGTGCCAGCAGTTTCCTCCAGACAGGGTCTGGCTACACCTTC. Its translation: CASSFLQTGSGYTF.

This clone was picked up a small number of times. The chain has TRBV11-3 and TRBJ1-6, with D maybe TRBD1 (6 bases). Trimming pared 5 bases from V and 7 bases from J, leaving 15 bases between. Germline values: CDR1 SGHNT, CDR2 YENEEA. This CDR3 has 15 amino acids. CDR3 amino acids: CASSPSRGANSPLHF. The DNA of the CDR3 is TGTGCCAGCAGCCCTTCCCGGGGGGCAAATTCACCCCTCCACTTT. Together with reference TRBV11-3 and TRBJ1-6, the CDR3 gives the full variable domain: EAGVVQSPRYKIIEKKQPVAFWCNPISGHNTLYWYLQNLGQGPELLIRYENEEAVDDSQLPKDRFSAERLKGVDSTLKIQPAELGDSAVYLCASSPSRGANSPLHFGNGTRLTVT.

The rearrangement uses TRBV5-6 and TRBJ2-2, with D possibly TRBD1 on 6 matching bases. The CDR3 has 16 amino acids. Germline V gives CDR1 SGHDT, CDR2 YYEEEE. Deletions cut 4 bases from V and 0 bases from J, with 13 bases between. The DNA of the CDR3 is TGTGCCAGCAGCGGGACAAGGCTGACGAACACCGGGGAGCTGTTTTTT. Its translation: CASSGTRLTNTGELFF.

The CDR3 DNA reads TGTGCCAGCAGTTACTCGCGGGCGCCCCACGAGCAGTACTTC. As protein: CASSYSRAPHEQYF. This chain connects TRBV6-5 to TRBJ2-5; TRBD2 might be the D (5 bases). Near its end, the DNA agrees better with TRBJ2-7, so the J call may be wrong. The CDR3 has 14 residues. In germline, CDR1 is MNHEY, CDR2 SVGAGI.

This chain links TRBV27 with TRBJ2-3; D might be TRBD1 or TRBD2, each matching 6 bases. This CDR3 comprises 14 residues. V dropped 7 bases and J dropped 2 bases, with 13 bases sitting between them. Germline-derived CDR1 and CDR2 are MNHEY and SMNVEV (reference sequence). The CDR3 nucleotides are TGTGCCAGCACCCGGGGGCTTTCCACAGATACGCAGTATTTT. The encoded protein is CASTRGLSTDTQYF.

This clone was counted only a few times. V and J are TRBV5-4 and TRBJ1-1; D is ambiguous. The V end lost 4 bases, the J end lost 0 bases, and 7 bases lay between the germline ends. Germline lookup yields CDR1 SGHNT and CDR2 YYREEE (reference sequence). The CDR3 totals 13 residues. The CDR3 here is CASSLLMNTEAFF. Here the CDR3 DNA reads TGTGCCAGCAGCCTTCTCATGAACACTGAAGCTTTCTTT.

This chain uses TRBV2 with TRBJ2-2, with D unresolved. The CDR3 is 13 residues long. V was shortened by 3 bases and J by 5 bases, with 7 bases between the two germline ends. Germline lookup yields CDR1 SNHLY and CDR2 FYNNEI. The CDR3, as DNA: TGTGCCAGCAGTGAGATGCGGACCGGGGAGCTGTTTTTT. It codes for CASSEMRTGELFF. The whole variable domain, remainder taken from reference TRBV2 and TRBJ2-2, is EPEVTQTPSHQVTQMGQEVILRCVPISNHLYFYWYRQILGQKVEFLVSFYNNEISEKSEIFDDQFSVERPDGSNFTLKIRSTKLEDSAMYFCASSEMRTGELFFGEGSRLTVL.

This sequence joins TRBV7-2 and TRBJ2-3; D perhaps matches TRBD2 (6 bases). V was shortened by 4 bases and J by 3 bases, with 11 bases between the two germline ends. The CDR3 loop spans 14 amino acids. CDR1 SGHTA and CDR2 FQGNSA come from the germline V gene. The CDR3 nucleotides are TGTGCCAGCAGCTACCAACGGGGGACAGATACGCAGTATTTT. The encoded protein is CASSYQRGTDTQYF. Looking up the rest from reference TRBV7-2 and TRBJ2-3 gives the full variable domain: GAGVSQSPSNKVTEKGKDVELRCDPISGHTALYWYRQSLGQGLEFLIYFQGNSAPDKSGLPSDRFSAERTGGSVSTLTIQRTQQEDSAVYLCASSYQRGTDTQYFGPGTRLTVL.

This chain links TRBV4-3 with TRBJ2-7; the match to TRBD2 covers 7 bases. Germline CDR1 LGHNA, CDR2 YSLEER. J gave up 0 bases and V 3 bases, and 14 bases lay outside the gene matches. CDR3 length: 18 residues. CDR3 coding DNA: TGCGCCAGCAGCCAGACCAGACCGCTGGGGGGGGACTCCTACGAGCAGTACGTC. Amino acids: CASSQTRPLGGDSYEQYV.

The CDR3 reads CATRSGGAKYEQYV. The CDR3 DNA sequence: TGTGCCACTCGCTCCGGGGGGGCTAAGTACGAGCAGTACGTC. V is TRBV7-9 and J is TRBJ2-7, with 8 positions matching TRBD2. The CDR3 contains 14 residues. From germline, CDR1 is SEHNR and CDR2 FQNEAQ (reference sequence). V shed 10 bases and J 4 bases; nucleotides not matched to a gene: 12.

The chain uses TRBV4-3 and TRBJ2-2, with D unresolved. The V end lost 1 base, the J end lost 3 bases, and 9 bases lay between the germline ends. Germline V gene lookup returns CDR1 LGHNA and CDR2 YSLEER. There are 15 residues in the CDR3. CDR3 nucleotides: TGCGCCAGCAGCCAAGGGGTTTCGGACACCGGGGAGCTGTTTTTT. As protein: CASSQGVSDTGELFF.

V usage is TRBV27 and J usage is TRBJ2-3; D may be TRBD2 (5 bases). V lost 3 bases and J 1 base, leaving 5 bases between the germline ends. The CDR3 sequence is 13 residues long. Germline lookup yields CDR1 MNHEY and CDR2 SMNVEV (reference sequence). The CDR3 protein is CASSLRGTDTQYF. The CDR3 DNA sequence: TGTGCCAGCAGTTTGCGGGGCACAGATACGCAGTATTTT.

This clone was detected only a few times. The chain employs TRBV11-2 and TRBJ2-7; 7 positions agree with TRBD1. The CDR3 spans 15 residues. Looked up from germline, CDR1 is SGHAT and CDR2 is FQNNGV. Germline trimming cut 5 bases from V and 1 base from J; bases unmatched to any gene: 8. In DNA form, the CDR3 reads TGTGCCAGCAGCAAAGGTCCGGGACAGTCCTACGAGCAGTACGTC. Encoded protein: CASSKGPGQSYEQYV.

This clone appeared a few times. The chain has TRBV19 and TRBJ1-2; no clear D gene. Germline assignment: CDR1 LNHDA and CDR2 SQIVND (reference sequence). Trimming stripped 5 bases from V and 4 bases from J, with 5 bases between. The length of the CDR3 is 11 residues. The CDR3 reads CASSGLYGYTF. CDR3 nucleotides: TGTGCCAGTAGTGGTCTCTATGGCTACACCTTC.

The CDR3: CASSDRGLVEKLFF. The CDR3 nucleotides are TGTGCCAGCTCGGACAGGGGGCTTGTTGAAAAACTGTTTTTT. The chain recombines TRBV25-1 with TRBJ1-4; 11 bases agree with TRBD1. The CDR3 totals 14 residues. V lost 8 bases to trimming and J lost 7 bases; unmatched junction nucleotides: 6. Germline V gene data show CDR1 as MGHDK and CDR2 as SYGVNS.

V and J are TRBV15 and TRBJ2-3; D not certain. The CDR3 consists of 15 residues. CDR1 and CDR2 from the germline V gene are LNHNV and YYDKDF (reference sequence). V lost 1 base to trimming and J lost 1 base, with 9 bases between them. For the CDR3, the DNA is TGTGCCACCAGCAGAGGGCTAGAGGGCACAGATACGCAGTATTTT. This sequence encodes CATSRGLEGTDTQYF.

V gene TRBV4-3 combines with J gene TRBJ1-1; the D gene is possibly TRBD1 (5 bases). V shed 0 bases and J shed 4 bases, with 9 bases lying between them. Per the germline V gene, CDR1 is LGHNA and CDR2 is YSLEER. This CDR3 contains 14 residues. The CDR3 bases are TGCGCCAGCAGCCAAGACAGGGTAATCACTGAAGCTTTCTTT. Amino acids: CASSQDRVITEAFF.

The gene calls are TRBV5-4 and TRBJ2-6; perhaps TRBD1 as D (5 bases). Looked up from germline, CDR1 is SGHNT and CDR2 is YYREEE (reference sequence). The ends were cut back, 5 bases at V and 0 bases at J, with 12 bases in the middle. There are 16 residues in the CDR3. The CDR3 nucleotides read TGTGCCAGCAGTTGGGGCCAAAACTCTGGGGCCAACGTCCTGACTTTC. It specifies CASSWGQNSGANVLTF. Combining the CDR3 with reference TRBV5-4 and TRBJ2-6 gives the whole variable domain ETGVTQSPTHLIKTRGQQVTLRCSSQSGHNTVSWYQQALGQGPQFIFQYYREEENGRGNFPPRFSGLQFPNYSSELNVNALELDDSALYLCASSWGQNSGANVLTFGAGSRLTVL.

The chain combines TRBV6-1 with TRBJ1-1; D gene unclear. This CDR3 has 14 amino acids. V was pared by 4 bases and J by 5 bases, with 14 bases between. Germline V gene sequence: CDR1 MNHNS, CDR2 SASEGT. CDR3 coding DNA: TGTGCCAGCAGTGTTGATAAGTTCTCGACTGAAGCTTTCTTT. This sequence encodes CASSVDKFSTEAFF.